This T cell receptor (beta chain) was identified in a study of blood T cell repertoires in COVID-19. Study background: COVID-19 samples collected from the United States, Italy and Spain covered acute and convalescent phases. In each case, the material was cDNA or gDNA derived from T cells, B-cell-depleted T cells, or PBMCs.

Seattle enrolled patients during active infection and tracked them longitudinally. Study processing details: Scientists estimated how many nucleated cells there were by amplifying reference gene primers. Repertoires were generated with immunoSEQ multiplex PCR, while TCRdb's copy carries only in-frame clones and drops some. V, J and clone size were drawn from that table, and D and trimming were deduced from the DNA. The sample includes 250,000 to 350,000 clones, about 90% of them seen just once. Germline V gene lookup returns CDR1 KGHDR and CDR2 SFDVKD. The CDR3 totals 15 residues. With 2 bases clipped from V and 4 bases from J, the junction kept 3 bases outside the gene matches.

This TCR came from a woman aged 50 to 60 with COVID-19, enrolled during active disease. The sequenced sample consisted of peripheral blood. J is TRBJ2-1 and V is TRBV24-1; 8 bases fit TRBD2. CDR3 amino acids: CATSDWAGGYNEQFF. The CDR3 coding sequence is TGTGCCACCAGTGATTGGGCGGGGGGTTACAATGAGCAGTTCTTC.